The 30 T cell receptor beta chains in this list originate from one sample, sequenced in a study of a mutant IDH1 vaccine in newly diagnosed glioma. The sample's time point: week 47, end of study. A single vaccine dose contained 300 ug of mutant IDH1 20-mer peptide, and topical imiquimod was used with it. Antigen specificity for these receptors is unknown. Only in-frame clones appear in the TCRdb table, and some are missing; sequencing was by immunoSEQ multiplex PCR. The table has 20,000 to 30,000 clones, 82% seen once. The sequencing used PBMCs, collected from a glioma patient whose treatment included an IDH1 peptide vaccine. Source of these receptors: a man aged 40-49 years with glioma. Some clones in this sample may be carry-over from other donors' samples.

The CDR3 spells CASSLHEDYEQYF. CDR3 nucleotide sequence: TGTGCCAGCAGCTTACACGAGGACTACGAGCAGTACTTC. The chain is built from TRBV7-2 and TRBJ2-7; D remains unclear. Trimming pared 2 bases from V and 3 bases from J, leaving 8 bases between. Looked up from germline, CDR1 is SGHTA and CDR2 is FQGNSA. CDR3 length equals 13 residues.

This rearrangement joins TRBV4-2 to TRBJ1-5; no clear D gene. The germline V gene has CDR1 LGHNA and CDR2 YNFKEQ. The V gene lost 1 base and the J gene lost 7 bases, with 8 bases spanning the gap. This CDR3 has 13 residues. CDR3 in DNA: TGTGCCAGCAGCCAAGGAGAGTGGCAGCCCCAGCATTTT. Translation gives CASSQGEWQPQHF.

This sequence joins TRBV7-3 and TRBJ2-2, with D perhaps assigned TRBD1 or TRBD2 (7 bases each). This CDR3 has 13 residues. The germline V and J ends were trimmed by 2 bases and 13 bases, with 14 bases remaining between them. CDR1 and CDR2 from the germline V gene are SGHTA and FQGTGA. CDR3 DNA sequence: TGTGCCAGCAGCTTAGGGAGGGACAGTTCGCTGTTTTTT. Its protein is CASSLGRDSSLFF. The full variable domain, in which reference TRBV7-3 and TRBJ2-2 provide the parts outside the CDR3, is GAGVSQTPSNKVTEKGKYVELRCDPISGHTALYWYRQSLGQGPEFLIYFQGTGAADDSGLPNDRFFAVRPEGSVSTLKIQRTERGDSAVYLCASSLGRDSSLFFGEGSRLTVL.

The gene calls are TRBV5-4 and TRBJ2-7; TRBD1 is a possible D gene (6 bases). Germline V gene lookup returns CDR1 SGHNT and CDR2 YYREEE (reference sequence). Trimming removed 4 bases at V and 0 bases at J, with 8 bases between. The CDR3 loop spans 13 amino acids. CDR3 DNA: TGTGCCAGCAGCAGACAGGACTCCTACGAGCAGTACTTC. Protein sequence: CASSRQDSYEQYF.

The CDR3 nucleotides read TGTGCCAGCAGCTTAGTGCCCGGGCGGACCCAGTACTTC. Amino acids: CASSLVPGRTQYF. The J gene is TRBJ2-5, the V gene TRBV7-9; D not resolved. The length of the CDR3 is 13 residues. Germline loops: CDR1 SEHNR, CDR2 FQNEAQ (reference sequence). V was cut by 1 base and J by 7 bases, with 10 bases left in between.

This chain connects TRBV19 to TRBJ2-5; D not certain. There are 14 residues in the CDR3. CDR1 and CDR2 (germline): LNHDA, SQIVND (reference sequence). V was trimmed by 3 bases and J by 5 bases, leaving 13 bases between them. CDR3 nucleotide sequence: TGTGCCAGTAGTATGACTCAATTGAGGGAGACCCAGTACTTC. It translates to CASSMTQLRETQYF.

CDR3 residues: CASSQTSGTNYGYTF. CDR3 DNA: TGTGCCAGCAGCCAGACTTCTGGAACTAACTATGGCTACACCTTC. This rearrangement joins TRBV4-2 to TRBJ1-2; D is ambiguous. Germline V gene lookup returns CDR1 LGHNA and CDR2 YNFKEQ. V was cut by 3 bases and J by 0 bases, with 11 bases left in between. The CDR3 consists of 15 residues.

This clone came up a few times. The chain recombines TRBV30 with TRBJ2-2; 7 bases map to TRBD1. The junction had 12 bases not matched to a gene; V was cut back by 4 bases and J by 4 bases. The CDR3 totals 16 residues. Germline values: CDR1 GTSNPN, CDR2 SVGIG (reference sequence). CDR3: CAWTSLDRTGTGELFF. The CDR3 bases are TGTGCCTGGACCTCCCTGGACAGGACCGGCACCGGGGAGCTGTTTTTT.

The V call is TRBV5-1, the J call TRBJ2-5, with TRBD1 matching over 10 bases. The CDR3 runs to 16 residues. Per germline, CDR1 SGHRS and CDR2 YFSETQ. With 0 bases clipped from V and 5 bases from J, the junction kept 7 bases outside the gene matches. Here the CDR3 reads CASSLATGTGDETQYF. The CDR3 bases are TGCGCCAGCAGCTTGGCAACCGGGACAGGGGACGAGACCCAGTACTTC.

The chain is built from TRBV10-3 and TRBJ1-2; D perhaps matches TRBD1 (5 bases). The germline V and J ends were trimmed by 10 bases and 10 bases, with 16 bases remaining between them. The CDR3 covers 11 residues. CDR1 is ENHRY, CDR2 SYGVKD, per germline. The CDR3 sequence is CATIVDRNYTF. The CDR3 DNA sequence: TGTGCCACCATCGTCGACAGAAACTACACCTTC.

The gene calls are TRBV19 and TRBJ1-1; 7 bases are a match to TRBD1. The CDR3 covers 15 residues. The J segment lost 1 base and the V segment lost 5 bases, leaving 7 bases of the junction unmatched. The germline V gene has CDR1 LNHDA and CDR2 SQIVND (reference sequence). In DNA form, the CDR3 reads TGTGCCAGTAGTGCCCCCCGACAGGGGAACACTGAAGCTTTCTTT. Translating it yields CASSAPRQGNTEAFF.

The chain recombines TRBV19 with TRBJ1-2; D is unresolved. Trimming took off 4 bases at V and 4 bases at J, with 16 bases between the two ends. Germline-derived CDR1 and CDR2 are LNHDA and SQIVND (reference sequence). CDR3 length: 15 residues. The CDR3 nucleotides are TGTGCCAGTAGTACCAGAGGACGGACCGTCTATGGCTACACCTTC. Translating gives CASSTRGRTVYGYTF.

CDR3 amino acids: CASSPRSAGALNTEAFF. CDR3 coding DNA: TGTGCCAGCTCACCACGTTCGGCAGGGGCCCTGAACACTGAAGCTTTCTTT. The V call is TRBV18, the J call TRBJ1-1; D may be TRBD1 (6 bases). CDR1 KGHSH and CDR2 LQKENI come from the germline V gene. The CDR3 has 17 residues. V was shortened by 1 base and J by 0 bases, with 15 bases between the two germline ends.

This sequence joins TRBV7-2 and TRBJ1-2, with D maybe TRBD1 (6 bases). Between the trimmed V and J ends, which lost 7 bases and 0 bases, there was a span of 12 bases. The germline gives CDR1 SGHTA, CDR2 FQGNSA. There are 14 residues in the CDR3. CDR3 nucleotides: TGTGCCAGCACCCCGGGGACATCTAACTATGGCTACACCTTC. Protein product: CASTPGTSNYGYTF. The full variable domain, its missing parts supplied by reference TRBV7-2 and TRBJ1-2, is GAGVSQSPSNKVTEKGKDVELRCDPISGHTALYWYRQSLGQGLEFLIYFQGNSAPDKSGLPSDRFSAERTGGSVSTLTIQRTQQEDSAVYLCASTPGTSNYGYTFGSGTRLTVV.

This sequence joins TRBV21-1 and TRBJ1-1. TRBV21-1 is labeled a pseudogene. There are 17 residues in the CDR3. The CDR3 here is CASSKKAPPGLNTEAFF. In DNA form, the CDR3 reads TGTGCCAGCAGCAAAAAAGCCCCCCCTGGGTTGAACACTGAAGCTTTCTTT.

The genes are TRBV6-5 and TRBJ1-2, with D unresolved. The V gene's germline CDR1 is MNHEY and CDR2 SVGAGI. The CDR3 spans 13 residues. Trimming stripped 5 bases from V and 2 bases from J, with 9 bases between. In nucleotides, the CDR3 is TGTGCCAGCAGTCCGACTATAAACTATGGCTACACCTTC. This gives the protein CASSPTINYGYTF.

The chain has TRBV5-1 and TRBJ2-5; tentative D call: TRBD2 (5 bases). The germline V and J ends were trimmed by 5 bases and 2 bases, with 19 bases remaining between them. Per the germline V gene, CDR1 is SGHRS and CDR2 is YFSETQ. The CDR3 contains 16 residues. CDR3 in amino acids: CASRSGRAVAQETQYF. Here the CDR3 DNA reads TGCGCCAGCAGGAGCGGCAGAGCCGTCGCTCAAGAGACCCAGTACTTC.

The chain uses TRBV6-5 and TRBJ2-7; tentatively, D is TRBD1 or TRBD2 (6 bases each). The CDR3 extends over 16 amino acids. The germline V gene encodes CDR1 MNHEY and CDR2 SVGAGI. Trimming left V 0 bases short and J 4 bases short, with 16 bases between. The DNA of the CDR3 is TGTGCCAGCAGTTACTCGGGGTCGGGGGCGGAATACGAGCAGTACTTC. It translates to CASSYSGSGAEYEQYF.

This clone was counted only a few times. The rearrangement links TRBV15 to TRBJ1-1; TRBD1 agrees at 9 bases. CDR1 is LNHNV and CDR2 is YYDKDF in the germline V gene (reference sequence). The CDR3 totals 12 residues. V lost 2 bases to trimming and J lost 11 bases; unmatched junction nucleotides: 3. The CDR3 DNA is TGTGCCACCAGCAGAAGGGACAGGGAGGCTTTCTTT. It translates to CATSRRDREAFF.

This chain joins TRBV21-1 and TRBJ2-6; the table gives TRBD1 as D, unverified against the DNA. TRBV21-1 is tagged as a pseudogene. The CDR3 loop spans 13 amino acids. The CDR3, as DNA: TGCGGGACAAGTCTCTCTGGGGCCAACGTCCTGACTTTC. Translated: CGTSLSGANVLTF.

This chain uses TRBV10-3 with TRBJ1-1, with D maybe TRBD1 (6 bases). CDR3 length equals 15 residues. Germline loops: CDR1 ENHRY, CDR2 SYGVKD. The ends were cut back, 10 bases at V and 4 bases at J, with 22 bases in the middle. The CDR3 is CASQSLGGASTEAFF. CDR3 nucleotides: TGTGCCAGCCAGAGTTTGGGGGGGGCGAGCACTGAAGCTTTCTTT.

This chain uses TRBV6-1 with TRBJ2-7; tentative D call: TRBD1 (5 bases). In germline, CDR1 is MNHNS, CDR2 SASEGT. The CDR3 runs 15 residues. The ends were cut back, 3 bases at V and 0 bases at J, with 12 bases in the middle. The chain's CDR3 is CASSDRTLSSYEQYF. Here the CDR3 DNA reads TGTGCCAGCAGTGATCGGACACTCAGCTCCTACGAGCAGTACTTC.

This chain joins TRBV4-3 and TRBJ1-6; D gene uncertain. The CDR3 totals 14 residues. CDR1 is LGHNA and CDR2 is YSLEER in the germline V gene. V was shortened by 4 bases and J by 0 bases, with 4 bases between the two germline ends. The CDR3 DNA reads TGCGCCAGCAGCCCGAGCTCCTATAATTCACCCCTCCACTTT. It translates to CASSPSSYNSPLHF.

V gene TRBV10-3 combines with J gene TRBJ1-6, with D hard to call. The CDR3 length is 13 residues. From germline, CDR1 is ENHRY and CDR2 SYGVKD. Trimming took 7 bases from V and 7 from J, leaving 11 bases between them. The CDR3 sequence: CAIKWTGNSPLHF. CDR3 bases: TGTGCCATCAAGTGGACGGGGAATTCACCCCTCCACTTT.

The V gene is TRBV2, the J gene TRBJ1-5, with a possible D match to TRBD1 (5 bases). Germline lookup yields CDR1 SNHLY and CDR2 FYNNEI. This CDR3 spans 15 amino acids. V shed 2 bases and J shed 0 bases, with 8 bases lying between them. CDR3 sequence reads: CASSERGNSNQPQHF. The CDR3 bases are TGTGCCAGCAGTGAAAGGGGCAATAGCAATCAGCCCCAGCATTTT.

The chain links TRBV5-8 to TRBJ2-3; no definite D call. Germline V gene data show CDR1 as SGHTS and CDR2 as YDEGEE. With 2 bases removed from V and 0 bases from J, the gap between germline ends came to 7 bases. The CDR3 covers 14 residues. For the CDR3, the DNA is TGTGCCAGCAGCTTATCCGGCAGCACAGATACGCAGTATTTT. This encodes CASSLSGSTDTQYF.

This CDR3 is CASSFHRGGTEAFF. The DNA of the CDR3 is TGTGCCAGCAGCTTCCACAGGGGAGGCACTGAAGCTTTCTTT. This chain uses TRBV7-9 with TRBJ1-1; 7 nucleotides align to TRBD1. The trim removed 3 bases at V and 4 bases at J, leaving 5 bases unmatched. Germline V gene sequence: CDR1 SEHNR, CDR2 FQNEAQ (reference sequence). The CDR3 covers 14 residues.

CDR3 in DNA: TGTGCCAGCAGTGAATTCTCGGGGGGGGAAAAACTGTTTTTT. The encoded protein is CASSEFSGGEKLFF. The rearrangement joins TRBV6-1 to TRBJ1-4; a weak D match, TRBD1 (5 bases). The ends were cut back, 2 bases at V and 8 bases at J, with 12 bases in the middle. This CDR3 has 14 residues. Germline CDR1 MNHNS, CDR2 SASEGT.

The chain couples TRBV21-1 to TRBJ1-1. TRBV21-1 is labeled a pseudogene. CDR3 size: 17 residues. CDR3 DNA sequence: TGTGCCAGCAGCAACAGAGCTTCTGTTTCGCGGAACACTGAAGCTTTCTTT. Its protein is CASSNRASVSRNTEAFF.

The J gene is TRBJ1-2, the V gene TRBV5-1; D uncertain. The CDR3 contains 15 residues. V dropped 1 base and J dropped 0 bases, with 10 bases sitting between them. Germline CDR1 SGHRS, CDR2 YFSETQ. The CDR3 DNA is TGCGCCAGCAGCTTGACAGCATCCTCTAACTATGGCTACACCTTC. Protein product: CASSLTASSNYGYTF.